Below are 22 T cell receptor beta chains sequenced from a single sample in a study of cytomegalovirus exposure and HLA in healthy donors. The PCR employed 60 Vbeta primers together with 13 Jbeta primers. The table came from immunoSEQ multiplex PCR; TCRdb's copy has only in-frame clones and leaves some out. This table has roughly 140,000 clones, about 84% appearing once. Sequenced: PBMCs. These receptor sequences come from a woman under 30 in good health and CMV-seropositive.

The chain couples TRBV11-2 to TRBJ1-2; 7 bases match TRBD1. Germline-derived CDR1 and CDR2 are SGHAT and FQNNGV. After removal of 1 base from V and 7 bases from J, the junction contained 9 bases not matched to a gene. The CDR3 contains 15 residues. Here the CDR3 DNA reads TGTGCCAGCAGCTTAGCAGGGGGGACCTCGGCTGGCTACACCTTC. It translates to CASSLAGGTSAGYTF.

The rearrangement joins TRBV27 to TRBJ1-6; 8 bases are a match to TRBD1. The CDR3 totals 14 residues. Germline V CDR1 and CDR2: MNHEY, SMNVEV (reference sequence). V lost 6 bases to trimming and J lost 12 bases; unmatched junction nucleotides: 10. This CDR3 reads CASSPGTGGGPLHF. The CDR3 nucleotides read TGTGCCAGCAGCCCCGGGACAGGCGGGGGACCCCTCCACTTT.

The rearrangement uses TRBV4-2 and TRBJ2-7, with 9 nucleotides matching TRBD1. Germline loops: CDR1 LGHNA, CDR2 YNFKEQ. V trimming: 4 bases; J trimming: 6 bases; junction bases outside the gene matches: 10. The CDR3 loop spans 15 amino acids. As DNA, the CDR3 is TGTGCCAGCAGCCCGGGGGACAGGGATATCGGCGAGCAGTACTTC. Its protein is CASSPGDRDIGEQYF.

This sequence joins TRBV5-1 and TRBJ2-3, with a weak D call TRBD2 (5 bases). Germline V gene sequence: CDR1 SGHRS, CDR2 YFSETQ. V dropped 4 bases and J dropped 6 bases, with 15 bases sitting between them. This CDR3 comprises 14 residues. Here the CDR3 reads CASSQRTRADTQYF. The CDR3 coding sequence is TGCGCCAGCAGCCAACGGACGCGGGCCGATACGCAGTATTTT.

This chain connects TRBV11-1 to TRBJ1-1; 7 bases align to TRBD1. The germline V gene encodes CDR1 SGHAT and CDR2 FQDESV (reference sequence). This CDR3 has 15 residues. The junction had 7 bases not matched to a gene; V was cut back by 6 bases and J by 0 bases. The CDR3 loop reads CASSWGDRLNTEAFF. For the CDR3, the DNA is TGTGCCAGCAGTTGGGGGGACAGATTGAACACTGAAGCTTTCTTT.

This clone was found once. The chain links TRBV10-2 to TRBJ2-7, with TRBD2 matching over 7 bases. V was clipped by 6 bases and J by 5 bases; unmatched bases: 16. Germline V gives CDR1 WSHSY, CDR2 SAAADI. The CDR3 is 16 amino acids. CDR3 coding DNA: TGCGCCAGCAGCTCACTCTCAGCGACTAGCTTCCACGAGCAGTACTTC. It encodes CASSSLSATSFHEQYF.

The chain has TRBV28 and TRBJ2-5, with 11 bases lining up with TRBD2. This CDR3 contains 16 residues. Per germline, CDR1 MDHEN and CDR2 SYDVKM. The trim removed 5 bases at V and 1 base at J, leaving 6 bases unmatched. The CDR3 protein is CASSPPTSGTQETQYF. CDR3 DNA: TGTGCCAGCAGTCCACCGACTAGCGGGACCCAAGAGACCCAGTACTTC.

The chain links TRBV6-1 to TRBJ1-5; 7 bases fit TRBD1. The CDR3 runs 15 residues. The V gene's germline CDR1 is MNHNS and CDR2 SASEGT. The V gene end was trimmed by 3 bases and the J gene end by 6 bases; junction bases not matched to a gene: 8. CDR3 bases: TGTGCCAGCAGTGATCCAGGCAGGGGGTTTCAGCCCCAGCATTTT. Translating gives CASSDPGRGFQPQHF.

A word on this clone: Other DNA sequences within the sample encode an identical CDR3. The chain joins TRBV9 to TRBJ2-3; TRBD2 aligns across 13 bases. Germline CDR1 is SGDLS and CDR2 is YYNGEE. Trimming removed 1 base from V and 6 bases from J; junction bases left unmatched: 2. The CDR3 extends over 15 amino acids. The CDR3 sequence is CASSVTSGGADTQYF. The DNA for the CDR3 is TGTGCCAGCAGCGTAACTAGCGGGGGGGCGGATACGCAGTATTTT.

The rearrangement links TRBV13 to TRBJ2-4; D not resolved. V dropped 3 bases and J dropped 6 bases, with 6 bases sitting between them. The CDR3 has 12 amino acids. Germline V gene data show CDR1 as PRHDT and CDR2 as FYEKMQ (reference sequence). The CDR3 protein is CASSFPGNIQYF. The CDR3 DNA reads TGTGCCAGCAGCTTCCCCGGAAACATTCAGTACTTC.

The chain carries TRBV7-2 and TRBJ2-7; 10 positions agree with TRBD1. The CDR3 contains 17 residues. With 1 base clipped from V and 3 bases from J, the junction kept 9 bases outside the gene matches. The germline V gene encodes CDR1 SGHTA and CDR2 FQGNSA. DNA of the CDR3: TGTGCCAGCAGCTTAGGGGGACAGGGGCCTCCCTACTACGAGCAGTACTTC. This translates into CASSLGGQGPPYYEQYF. The whole variable domain, filled in from reference TRBV7-2 and TRBJ2-7, reads GAGVSQSPSNKVTEKGKDVELRCDPISGHTALYWYRQSLGQGLEFLIYFQGNSAPDKSGLPSDRFSAERTGGSVSTLTIQRTQQEDSAVYLCASSLGGQGPPYYEQYFGPGTRLTVT.

The genes are TRBV7-2 and TRBJ2-5, with TRBD1 matching 11 bases. V trimming: 4 bases; J trimming: 5 bases; junction bases outside the gene matches: 6. The CDR3 is 15 amino acids. From germline, CDR1 is SGHTA and CDR2 FQGNSA. The CDR3 protein is CASSSQDRGHETQYF. For the CDR3, the DNA is TGTGCCAGCAGCTCCCAGGACAGGGGGCACGAGACCCAGTACTTC.

This chain uses TRBV5-1 with TRBJ2-7, with D unresolved. Trimming stripped 2 bases from V and 2 bases from J, with 8 bases between. Germline V gene lookup returns CDR1 SGHRS and CDR2 YFSETQ. This CDR3 spans 13 amino acids. The CDR3 loop is CASSFAETYEQYF. As DNA, the CDR3 is TGCGCCAGCAGCTTTGCAGAAACCTACGAGCAGTACTTC.

The rearrangement joins TRBV28 to TRBJ2-4; tentatively, D is TRBD1 (6 bases). CDR1 and CDR2 (germline): MDHEN, SYDVKM. V dropped 6 bases and J dropped 4 bases, with 16 bases sitting between them. The CDR3 consists of 15 residues. The CDR3: CASSPGDVRKNIQYF. The CDR3 coding sequence is TGTGCCAGCAGCCCAGGGGATGTGAGAAAAAACATTCAGTACTTC.

This clone was seen a few times. V is TRBV18 and J is TRBJ1-2, with D hard to call. CDR3 length: 13 residues. The germline CDR1 and CDR2 sequences are KGHSH and LQKENI. V lost 6 bases and J 8 bases, leaving 16 bases between the germline ends. CDR3 loop: CASSWGVGSGYTF. CDR3 coding DNA: TGTGCCAGCTCGTGGGGAGTCGGATCGGGCTACACCTTC.

This clone was counted between two and nine times. This chain connects TRBV6-5 to TRBJ1-5; TRBD1 aligns across 7 bases. Trimming removed 4 bases from V and 5 bases from J; junction bases left unmatched: 5. Germline assignment: CDR1 MNHEY and CDR2 SVGAGI. The CDR3 contains 14 residues. CDR3 sequence reads: CASSSQGDYQPQHF. The CDR3 DNA reads TGTGCCAGCAGTTCCCAGGGGGACTATCAGCCCCAGCATTTT.

V is TRBV28 and J is TRBJ1-2, with D unresolved. Trimming removed 6 bases from V and 3 bases from J, with 11 bases in between. CDR3 length: 13 amino acids. Germline CDR1 and CDR2: MDHEN and SYDVKM. CDR3 in amino acids: CASRETVDYGYTF. The CDR3 bases are TGTGCCAGCAGGGAAACAGTAGACTATGGCTACACCTTC.

The CDR3 DNA reads as TGTGCCAGCAGCTTCGAGACAGGGGCTGGAAACACCATATATTTT. It specifies CASSFETGAGNTIYF. V gene TRBV5-4 combines with J gene TRBJ1-3, with 8 bases matching TRBD1. This CDR3 has 15 amino acids. CDR1 is SGHNT, CDR2 YYREEE, per germline (reference sequence). With V trimmed by 2 bases and J by 2 bases, 3 bases remained unmatched.

For the CDR3, the DNA is TGTGCCAGCAGGGCGGGGGGAAACACCATATATTTT. Protein: CASRAGGNTIYF. V usage is TRBV25-1 and J usage is TRBJ1-3; D is ambiguous. The CDR3 consists of 12 residues. Germline V gene data show CDR1 as MGHDK and CDR2 as SYGVNS. Trimming took 6 bases from V and 4 from J, leaving 7 bases between them.

This chain connects TRBV5-4 to TRBJ1-6; D perhaps matches TRBD1 (5 bases). The ends were cut back, 1 base at V and 7 bases at J, with 12 bases in the middle. CDR1 and CDR2 (germline): SGHNT, YYREEE (reference sequence). The CDR3 totals 15 residues. The CDR3 DNA is TGTGCCAGCAGCTTGCCTGGGGCAGGGAATTCACCCCTCCACTTT. As protein: CASSLPGAGNSPLHF.

This chain connects TRBV7-2 to TRBJ2-3; 8 bases agree with TRBD2. V was pared by 5 bases and J by 4 bases, with 2 bases of the junction left unmatched. Germline V gene data show CDR1 as SGHTA and CDR2 as FQGNSA. The CDR3 spans 13 residues. The CDR3 sequence is CASSLRGADTQYF. CDR3 DNA sequence: TGTGCCAGCAGCCTGCGGGGGGCAGATACGCAGTATTTT. Drawing the rest from reference TRBV7-2 and TRBJ2-3, the complete variable domain is GAGVSQSPSNKVTEKGKDVELRCDPISGHTALYWYRQSLGQGLEFLIYFQGNSAPDKSGLPSDRFSAERTGGSVSTLTIQRTQQEDSAVYLCASSLRGADTQYFGPGTRLTVL.

This chain connects TRBV5-1 to TRBJ1-2; TRBD1 is a possible D gene (5 bases). The CDR3 loop spans 13 amino acids. Trimming took off 4 bases at V and 6 bases at J, with 13 bases between the two ends. In germline, CDR1 is SGHRS, CDR2 YFSETQ. The CDR3 DNA reads as TGCGCCAGCAGCGAGGGACTCACAGATGGCTACACCTTC. Translating it yields CASSEGLTDGYTF.